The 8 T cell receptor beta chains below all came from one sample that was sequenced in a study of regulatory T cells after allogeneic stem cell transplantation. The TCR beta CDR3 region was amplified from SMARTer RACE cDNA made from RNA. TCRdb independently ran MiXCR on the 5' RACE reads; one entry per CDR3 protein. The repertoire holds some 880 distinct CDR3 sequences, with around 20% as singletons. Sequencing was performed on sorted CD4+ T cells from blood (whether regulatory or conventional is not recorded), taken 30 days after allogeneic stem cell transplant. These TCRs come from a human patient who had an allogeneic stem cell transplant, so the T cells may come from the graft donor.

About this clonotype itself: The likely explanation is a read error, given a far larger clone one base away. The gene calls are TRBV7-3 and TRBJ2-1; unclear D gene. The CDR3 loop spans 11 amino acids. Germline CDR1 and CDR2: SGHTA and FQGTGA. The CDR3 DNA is TGTGCCAGCAGTTTAATGGGAATTCAGTCCTTC. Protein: CASSLMGIQSF.

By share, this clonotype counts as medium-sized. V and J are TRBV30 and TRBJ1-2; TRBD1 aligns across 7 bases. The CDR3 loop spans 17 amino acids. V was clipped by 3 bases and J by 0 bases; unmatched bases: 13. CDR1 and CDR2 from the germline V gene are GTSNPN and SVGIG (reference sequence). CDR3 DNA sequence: TGTGCCTGGAGCCGAGTCCACCGGGACAGTGCTAACTATGGCTACACCTTC. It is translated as CAWSRVHRDSANYGYTF. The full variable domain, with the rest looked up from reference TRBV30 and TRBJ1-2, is SQTIHQWPATLVQPVGSPLSLECTVEGTSNPNLYWYRQAAGRGLQLLFYSVGIGQISSEVPQNLSASRPQDRQFILSSKKLLLSDSGFYLCAWSRVHRDSANYGYTFGSGTRLTVV.

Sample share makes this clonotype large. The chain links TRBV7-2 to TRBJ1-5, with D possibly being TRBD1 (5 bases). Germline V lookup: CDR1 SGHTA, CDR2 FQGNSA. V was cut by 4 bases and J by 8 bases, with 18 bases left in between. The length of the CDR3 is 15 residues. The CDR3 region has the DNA TGTGCCAGCAGCTGGGGGAGAGTGGGGCGCGAGCCCCAGCATTTT. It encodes CASSWGRVGREPQHF.

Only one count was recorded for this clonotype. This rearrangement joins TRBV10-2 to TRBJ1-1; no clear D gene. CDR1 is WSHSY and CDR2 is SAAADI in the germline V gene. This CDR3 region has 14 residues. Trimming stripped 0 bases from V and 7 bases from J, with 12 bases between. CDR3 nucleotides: TGCGCCAGCAGTGAGTCGCGGGGTCGTGGTGAAGCTTTCTTT. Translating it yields CASSESRGRGEAFF.

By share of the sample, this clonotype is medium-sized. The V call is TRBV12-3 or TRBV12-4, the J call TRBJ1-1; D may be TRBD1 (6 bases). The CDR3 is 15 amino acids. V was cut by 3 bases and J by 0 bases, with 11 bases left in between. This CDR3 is CASSLRGVMNTEAFF. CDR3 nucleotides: TGTGCCAGCAGTTTGAGGGGGGTTATGAACACTGAAGCTTTCTTT.

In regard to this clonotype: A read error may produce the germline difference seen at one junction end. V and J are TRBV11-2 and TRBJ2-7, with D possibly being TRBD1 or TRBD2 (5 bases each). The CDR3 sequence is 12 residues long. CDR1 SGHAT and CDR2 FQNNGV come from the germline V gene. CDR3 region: CAGSHPGHEQYF. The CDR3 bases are TGTGCCGGCAGCCACCCGGGGCACGAGCAGTACTTC.

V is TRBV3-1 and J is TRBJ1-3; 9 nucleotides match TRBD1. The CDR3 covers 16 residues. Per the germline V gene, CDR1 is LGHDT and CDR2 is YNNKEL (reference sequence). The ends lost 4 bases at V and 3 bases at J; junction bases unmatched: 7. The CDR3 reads CASSPLTGGGGNTIYF. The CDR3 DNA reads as TGTGCCAGCAGCCCCCTTACAGGGGGCGGTGGAAACACCATATATTTT.

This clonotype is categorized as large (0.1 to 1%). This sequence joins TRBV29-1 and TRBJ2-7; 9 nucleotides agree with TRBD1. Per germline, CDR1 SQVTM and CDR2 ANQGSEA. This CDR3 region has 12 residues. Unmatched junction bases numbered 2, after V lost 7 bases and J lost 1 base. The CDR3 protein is CSAGQGSYEQYF. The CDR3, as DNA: TGCAGCGCTGGACAGGGGTCCTACGAGCAGTACTTC.